The rows below give T cell receptor beta chains drawn from one sample of a study of HIV-infected patients and healthy controls. TCRdb used MiXCR to reprocess the 5' RACE reads, holding one entry per CDR3 protein. This repertoire shows 10,000 or so distinct CDR3 sequences, around 8% found once; its top ten account for around 5.9%. Input material: blood. The source is an adult in good health. Both conserved end residues are part of each CDR3. The size field is filled for only some rows; it gives once, few, many or a size class.

V: TRBV24-1; size: many; J: TRBJ2-6; CDR3: CATSIPGANVLTF
V: TRBV6-5; size: medium-sized; J: TRBJ2-5; CDR3: CASRPTSGFQETQYF
V: TRBV7-9; size: medium-sized; J: TRBJ2-1; CDR3: CASSPGQGSSYNEQFF
V: TRBV7-8; size: -; J: TRBJ2-7; CDR3: CASSLRGVGSEQYF
V: TRBV5-6; size: many; J: TRBJ2-5; CDR3: CASSIARTGYGTQYF
V: TRBV7-2; size: -; J: TRBJ2-2; CDR3: CASSLRGSSSGELFF
V: TRBV2; size: few; J: TRBJ1-1; CDR3: CASSHVVTGEIQKAFF
V: TRBV29-1; size: many; J: TRBJ2-3; CDR3: CSVEWGQDTQYF
V: TRBV25-1; size: medium-sized; J: TRBJ2-3; CDR3: CASSAPDTQYF
V: TRBV5-1; size: medium-sized; J: TRBJ2-7; CDR3: CASSLDWTGHYEQYF
V: TRBV27; size: -; J: TRBJ1-1; CDR3: CASSLGYATEAFF
V: TRBV20-1; size: medium-sized; J: TRBJ2-3; CDR3: CSAWADTQYF
V: TRBV7-9; size: many; J: TRBJ1-2; CDR3: CASSSPGTGFNGYTF
V: TRBV12-3/TRBV12-4; size: medium-sized; J: TRBJ2-7; CDR3: CASSFRSYEQYF
V: TRBV5-4; size: many; J: TRBJ2-1; CDR3: CASSSVGGSSYNEQFF
V: TRBV5-4; size: -; J: TRBJ2-2; CDR3: CASSLVPPGLATGMNTGELFF
V: TRBV7-8; size: many; J: TRBJ2-7; CDR3: CASSSDYNSYEQYF
V: TRBV3-1; size: medium-sized; J: TRBJ2-2; CDR3: CASSLGPHTGELFF
V: TRBV6-5; size: many; J: TRBJ1-5; CDR3: CASSTQGLRNQPQHF
V: TRBV5-4; size: many; J: TRBJ2-6; CDR3: CASSLQGMSGANVLTF
V: TRBV5-4; size: many; J: TRBJ2-7; CDR3: CASSLDQGSYEQYF
V: TRBV28; size: medium-sized; J: TRBJ2-7; CDR3: CASNLGVEQYF
V: TRBV7-7; size: medium-sized; J: TRBJ2-7; CDR3: CASSPLSDEQYF
V: TRBV3-1; size: few; J: TRBJ1-1; CDR3: CASSQEVQETEAFF
V: TRBV27; size: many; J: TRBJ2-5; CDR3: CASSSGLAPETQYF
V: TRBV30; size: few; J: TRBJ2-5; CDR3: CAWSDRLGTAQETQYF
V: TRBV2; size: medium-sized; J: TRBJ2-3; CDR3: CATLGLPSTDTQYF
V: TRBV6-2/TRBV6-3; size: many; J: TRBJ1-5; CDR3: CASSDGQGGSQPQHF
V: TRBV20-1; size: -; J: TRBJ2-1; CDR3: CSAEPTTGGIYNEQFF
V: TRBV28; size: once; J: TRBJ2-3; CDR3: CASSFGVNTDTQYF
V: TRBV6-5; size: many; J: TRBJ1-3; CDR3: CASSSSPRPTRRTGNTIYF
V: TRBV7-2; size: medium-sized; J: TRBJ2-5; CDR3: CASSLSGVQETQYF
V: TRBV7-8; size: many; J: TRBJ2-5; CDR3: CASSLTQAQETQYF
V: TRBV5-6; size: medium-sized; J: TRBJ1-1; CDR3: CASSLTGAGTEAFF
V: TRBV5-1; size: medium-sized; J: TRBJ1-1; CDR3: CASSVWGKGNTEAFF
V: TRBV20-1; size: few; J: TRBJ1-5; CDR3: CSARVNRGRNQPQHF
V: TRBV7-2; size: few; J: TRBJ2-2; CDR3: CASSLAQAGELFF
V: TRBV2; size: many; J: TRBJ2-7; CDR3: CASLYAAYEQYF
V: TRBV9; size: many; J: TRBJ2-5; CDR3: CASSMGLVQETQYF
V: TRBV20-1; size: -; J: TRBJ1-5; CDR3: CSAITGRKDNQPQHF
V: TRBV2; size: medium-sized; J: TRBJ1-1; CDR3: CASSPQGAVITEAFF
V: TRBV7-2; size: medium-sized; J: TRBJ2-7; CDR3: CASSLVLAGPSYEQYF
V: TRBV7-2; size: medium-sized; J: TRBJ2-5; CDR3: CASSLVRGSETQYF
V: TRBV13; size: -; J: TRBJ1-1; CDR3: CASSLILQAQNTEAFF
V: TRBV11-2; size: -; J: TRBJ1-6; CDR3: CASSLGTKAHSPLHF
V: TRBV18; size: -; J: TRBJ2-1; CDR3: CASSDSGTKNEQFF
V: TRBV24-1; size: many; J: TRBJ2-1; CDR3: CATSRGYEQFF
V: TRBV29-1; size: medium-sized; J: TRBJ2-1; CDR3: CSVDSGTFGFF
V: TRBV7-2; size: many; J: TRBJ2-7; CDR3: CASSLRAPTGGRFEQYF
V: TRBV4-3; size: many; J: TRBJ2-1; CDR3: CASSQDPTYNEQFF
V: TRBV12-3/TRBV12-4; size: many; J: TRBJ2-7; CDR3: CASSHSLSLLNNYEQYF
V: TRBV9; size: medium-sized; J: TRBJ2-3; CDR3: CASSFSGSPEGTQYF
V: TRBV12-3/TRBV12-4; size: many; J: TRBJ1-3; CDR3: CASSAGAGDTIYF
V: TRBV24-1; size: many; J: TRBJ1-5; CDR3: CATSDRTGPNQPQHF
V: TRBV6-5; size: medium-sized; J: TRBJ1-3; CDR3: CASSFRRGAGNTIYF